The present T cell receptor beta chain was sequenced within a study of blood T cells in healthy people across ages. Details on this clonotype: This sequence may be a read error, since a much larger clone differs from it by one base.

Combining a sample-barcoded 5' primer with a J-beta primer mix, a second PCR ran for 7 to 11 cycles. TCRdb used MiXCR to reprocess the 5' RACE reads, holding one entry per CDR3 protein. The table shows about 640,000 distinct CDR3 sequences, with around three fifths occurring only once. The CDR3 runs to 15 residues. The germline gives CDR1 SGHRS, CDR2 YFSETQ. Deletions cut 3 bases from V and 4 bases from J, with 11 bases between. This receptor was taken from a man aged 55-75 years in good health. Sequences were obtained from blood. The chain couples TRBV5-1 to TRBJ2-6; D tentatively fits TRBD1 or TRBD2 (6 bases each). The CDR3 bases are TGCGCCAGCAGCTGGGGGGCGCAAGGGGCCAACGTCCTGACTTTC. Translating it yields CASSWGAQGANVLTF.